The present TCR beta chain was sequenced within a study of cytomegalovirus exposure and HLA in healthy donors. Trimming took 5 bases from V and 2 from J, leaving 14 bases between them. This CDR3 spans 15 amino acids. The germline gives CDR1 MNHEY, CDR2 SVGAGI. About this clone: Its antigen is still unknown.

PCR involved 60 Vbeta and 13 Jbeta primers. Profiled with immunoSEQ multiplex PCR; TCRdb holds only in-frame clones, not every one. The sample lists approximately 190,000 clones, 84% occurring once. Whole-study results and caveats: A few chains tied to CMV proved CMV antigen-specific in vitro. Across all donors, roughly uniform sequencing depth was an assumption of the presence/absence analyses.

This chain links TRBV6-5 with TRBJ2-3, with unresolved D. The source of this sequence is a woman between 50 and 59 years old in good health and CMV-seropositive. Sequenced input: PBMCs. The CDR3 reads CASSRTRKNTDTQYF. As DNA, the CDR3 is TGTGCCAGCAGTCGAACCAGGAAAAACACAGATACGCAGTATTTT.